This TCR beta chain was found in a study of T cell changes during pregnancy in multiple sclerosis. Clones were sequenced by immunoSEQ multiplex PCR, and TCRdb holds only the in-frame ones, with some missing. The sample records approximately 63,000 clones, roughly 92% being singletons. CDR1 and CDR2 (germline): SGHTA, FQGNSA. Trimming removed 5 bases at V and 0 bases at J, with 17 bases between. CDR3 length: 16 residues. The rearrangement links TRBV7-2 to TRBJ2-7; a weak D match, TRBD1 (5 bases). This receptor was obtained from a female donor in good health, enrolled as a control in a pregnancy study. The material was peripheral blood, obtained in the third trimester of pregnancy. CDR3 sequence reads: CASSHYGWGDSYEQYF. The DNA of the CDR3 is TGTGCCAGCAGCCATTACGGGTGGGGCGACTCCTACGAGCAGTACTTC.